The T cell receptor beta chain described here comes from a study of blood T cell repertoires in COVID-19. The repertoire was sequenced with immunoSEQ multiplex PCR; TCRdb's copy has only in-frame clones and lacks some. The sample gives tens of thousands of clones, roughly 90% of which show up once; 15% to 20% is in the top ten. The CDR3 has 14 residues. CDR1 and CDR2 from the germline V gene are SNHLY and FYNNEI. The ends were cut back, 1 base at V and 1 base at J, with 5 bases in the middle. This sequence was found in a human donor with acute or convalescent COVID-19. The donor label of this sample is uncertain. The chain carries TRBV2 and TRBJ1-5; the D is unclear. The sample taken for sequencing was peripheral blood. The CDR3 DNA follows: TGTGCCAGCAGTGAAGATCAGAGCAATCAGCCCCAGCATTTT. Amino acid sequence: CASSEDQSNQPQHF. The full variable domain, rest sourced from reference TRBV2 and TRBJ1-5, is EPEVTQTPSHQVTQMGQEVILRCVPISNHLYFYWYRQILGQKVEFLVSFYNNEISEKSEIFDDQFSVERPDGSNFTLKIRSTKLEDSAMYFCASSEDQSNQPQHFGDGTRLSIL.